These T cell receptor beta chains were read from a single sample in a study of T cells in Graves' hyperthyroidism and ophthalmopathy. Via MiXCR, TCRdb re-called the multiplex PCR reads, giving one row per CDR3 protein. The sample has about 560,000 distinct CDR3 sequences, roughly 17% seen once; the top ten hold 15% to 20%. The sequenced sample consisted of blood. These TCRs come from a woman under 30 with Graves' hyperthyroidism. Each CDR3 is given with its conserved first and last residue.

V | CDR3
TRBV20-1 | CSATGTFYGYTF
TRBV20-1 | CSASPTSGAQETQYF
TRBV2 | CASSEGQGRTEAFF
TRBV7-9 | CASSLSRVEDEQYF
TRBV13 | CASSLGLMNYEQYF
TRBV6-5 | CASSYPTGERLGNEQFF
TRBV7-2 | CASSLNRDGGQPQHF
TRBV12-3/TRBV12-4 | CASSSIGSTEAFF
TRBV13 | CASSSSGTSYEQYF
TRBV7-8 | CASSKNSAGFTETQYF
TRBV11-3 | CASSSQGGTDTQYF
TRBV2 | CASSEARGRANTGELFF
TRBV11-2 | CASSEVRGRSGNTIYF
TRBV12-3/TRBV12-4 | CASSFFLRELFF
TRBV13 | CASSLGPPGAGNQPQHF
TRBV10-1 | CASSERTPLGTYEQYF
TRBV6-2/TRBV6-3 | CASIPRQGLLGTDTQYF
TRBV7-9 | CASSPRVLDEQYF
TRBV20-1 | CSARTLAAYNEQFF
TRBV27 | CASRTMERRNEKLFF
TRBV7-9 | CASSLSADREAFF
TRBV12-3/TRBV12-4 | CASTQTDYGYTF